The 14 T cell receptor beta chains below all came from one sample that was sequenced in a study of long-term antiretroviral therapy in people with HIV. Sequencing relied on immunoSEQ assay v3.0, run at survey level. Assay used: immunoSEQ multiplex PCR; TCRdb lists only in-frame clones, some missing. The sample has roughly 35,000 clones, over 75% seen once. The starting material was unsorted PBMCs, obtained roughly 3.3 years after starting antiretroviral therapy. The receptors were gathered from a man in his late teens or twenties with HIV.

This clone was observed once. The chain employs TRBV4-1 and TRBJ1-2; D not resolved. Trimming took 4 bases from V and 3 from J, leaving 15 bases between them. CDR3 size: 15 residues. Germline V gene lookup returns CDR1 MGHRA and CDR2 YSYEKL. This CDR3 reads CASSPRPGVDYGYTF. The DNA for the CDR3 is TGCGCCAGCAGCCCTCGACCAGGCGTGGACTATGGCTACACCTTC.

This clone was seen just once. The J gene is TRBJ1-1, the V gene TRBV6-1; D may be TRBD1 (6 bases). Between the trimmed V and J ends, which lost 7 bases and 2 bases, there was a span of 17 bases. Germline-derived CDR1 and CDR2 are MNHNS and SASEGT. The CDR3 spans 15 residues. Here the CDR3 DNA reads TGTGCCAGCAAGGGGCAGGGGTCCAGAAACACTGAAGCTTTCTTT. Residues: CASKGQGSRNTEAFF.

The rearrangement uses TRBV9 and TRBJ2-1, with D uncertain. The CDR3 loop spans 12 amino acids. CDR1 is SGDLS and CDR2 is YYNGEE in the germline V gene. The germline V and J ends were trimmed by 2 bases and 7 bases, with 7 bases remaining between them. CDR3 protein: CASSVTENEQFF. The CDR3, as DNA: TGTGCCAGCAGCGTGACGGAGAATGAGCAGTTCTTC.

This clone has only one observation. As DNA, the CDR3 is TGTGCCAGCAGCTCCCCCAGGGGGTATGGCTACACCTTC. Translating it yields CASSSPRGYGYTF. The chain uses TRBV13 and TRBJ1-2; TRBD1 aligns across 7 bases. From germline, CDR1 is PRHDT and CDR2 FYEKMQ (reference sequence). Trimming at V came to 4 bases and at J to 5 bases, leaving 4 bases not matched to a gene. This CDR3 region has 13 residues.

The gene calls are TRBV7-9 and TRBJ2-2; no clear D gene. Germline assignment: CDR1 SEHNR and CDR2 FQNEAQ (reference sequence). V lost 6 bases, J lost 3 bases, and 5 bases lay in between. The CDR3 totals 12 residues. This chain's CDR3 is CASREYTGELFF. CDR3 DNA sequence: TGTGCCAGCAGGGAGTACACCGGGGAGCTGTTTTTT.

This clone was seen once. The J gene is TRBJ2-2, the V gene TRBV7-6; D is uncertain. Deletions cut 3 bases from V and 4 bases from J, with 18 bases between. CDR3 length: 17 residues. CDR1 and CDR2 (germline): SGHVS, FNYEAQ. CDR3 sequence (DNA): TGTGCCAGCAGCTTGGGTCACCGAGGAACCGGCACCGGGGAGCTGTTTTTT. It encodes CASSLGHRGTGTGELFF.

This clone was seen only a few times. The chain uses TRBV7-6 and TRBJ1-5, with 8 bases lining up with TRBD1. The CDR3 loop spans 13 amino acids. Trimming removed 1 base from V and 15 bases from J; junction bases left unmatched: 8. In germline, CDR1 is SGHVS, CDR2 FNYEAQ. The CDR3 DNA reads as TGTGCCAGCAGCTTAGAGAACTGGGACAGGTTGCATTTT. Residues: CASSLENWDRLHF.

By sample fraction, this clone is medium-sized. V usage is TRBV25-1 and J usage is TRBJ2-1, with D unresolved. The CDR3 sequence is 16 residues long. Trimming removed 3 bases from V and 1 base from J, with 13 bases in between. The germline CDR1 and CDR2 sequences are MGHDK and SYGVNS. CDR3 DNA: TGTGCCAGCAGTGATGCCCAGATGGGTTCCTACAATGAGCAGTTCTTC. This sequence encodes CASSDAQMGSYNEQFF.

The CDR3 nucleotides read TGCGCCAGCGGGCAGACAGAAGAAGCTTTCTTT. Translation: CASGQTEEAFF. V is TRBV10-2 and J is TRBJ1-1, with a possible D match to TRBD1 (5 bases). The germline CDR1 and CDR2 sequences are WSHSY and SAAADI. The CDR3 extends over 11 amino acids. The germline V and J ends were trimmed by 8 bases and 8 bases, with 12 bases remaining between them.

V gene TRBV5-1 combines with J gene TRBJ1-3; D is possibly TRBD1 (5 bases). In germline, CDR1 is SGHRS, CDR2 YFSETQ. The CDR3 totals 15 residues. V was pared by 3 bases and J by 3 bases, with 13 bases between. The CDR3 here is CASSSDRDGGNTIYF. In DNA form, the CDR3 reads TGCGCCAGCAGCTCGGATCGGGACGGTGGAAACACCATATATTTT.

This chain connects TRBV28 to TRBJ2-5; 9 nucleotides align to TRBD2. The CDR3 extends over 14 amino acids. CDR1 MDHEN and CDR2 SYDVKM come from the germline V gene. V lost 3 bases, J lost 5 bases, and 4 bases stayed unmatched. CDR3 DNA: TGTGCCAGCAGTTTGAGCGGGAGGCTGGAGACCCAGTACTTC. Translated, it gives CASSLSGRLETQYF.

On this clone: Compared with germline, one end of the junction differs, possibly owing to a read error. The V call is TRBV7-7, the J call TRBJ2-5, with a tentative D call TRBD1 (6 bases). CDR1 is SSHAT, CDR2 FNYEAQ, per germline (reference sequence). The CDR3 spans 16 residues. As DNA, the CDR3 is TGTGCTAGCAGCCAGCCCGAGCCAGGGGACCAAGAGACCCAGTACTTC. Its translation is CASSQPEPGDQETQYF.

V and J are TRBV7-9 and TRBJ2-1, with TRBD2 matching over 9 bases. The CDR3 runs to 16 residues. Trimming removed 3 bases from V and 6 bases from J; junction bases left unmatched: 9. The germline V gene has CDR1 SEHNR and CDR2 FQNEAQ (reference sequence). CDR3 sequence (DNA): TGTGCCAGCAGCTTTGATCCGCTTAGCGGGGGCAATGAGCAGTTCTTC. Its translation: CASSFDPLSGGNEQFF.

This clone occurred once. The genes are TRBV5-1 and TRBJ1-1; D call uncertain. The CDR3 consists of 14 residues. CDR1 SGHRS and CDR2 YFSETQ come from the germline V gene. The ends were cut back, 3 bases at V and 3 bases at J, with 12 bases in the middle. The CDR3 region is CASSSDPLDTEAFF. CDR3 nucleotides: TGCGCCAGCAGCTCGGATCCCCTGGACACTGAAGCTTTCTTT.